This entry lists 14 T cell receptor beta chains sequenced from one sample in a study of CD8 T cells in ankylosing spondylitis. Each CDR3 protein gets one entry after TCRdb re-called the 5' RACE reads with MiXCR. This sample yields under 450,000 distinct CDR3 sequences, of which about 20% are seen a single time; about 12% belongs to the top ten. The sequencing sample was made of blood, either unsorted or a sorted T cell fraction (not recorded which). Every receptor here comes from a male donor with ankylosing spondylitis or in good health (not recorded which).

The V gene is TRBV20-1, the J gene TRBJ2-5; D possibly corresponds to TRBD2 (6 bases). Germline V lookup: CDR1 DFQATT, CDR2 SNEGSKA (reference sequence). Trimming cost V 6 bases and J 5 bases, with 16 bases left between them. The CDR3 consists of 13 residues. The CDR3 sequence is CSAGDWVLETQYF. The DNA of the CDR3 is TGCAGTGCCGGGGACTGGGTATTGGAGACCCAGTACTTC.

In its sample, this clonotype was seen many times. The V gene is TRBV4-2, the J gene TRBJ1-6, with D possibly being TRBD1 (5 bases). From germline, CDR1 is LGHNA and CDR2 YNFKEQ. This CDR3 has 14 residues. V shed 1 base and J shed 11 bases, with 12 bases lying between them. The CDR3, as DNA: TGTGCCAGCAGCCAAGGTGGCAGGGAGACACCCCTCCACTTT. Protein product: CASSQGGRETPLHF.

This clonotype appeared a few times. The DNA for the CDR3 is TGCAGTGCTAGGAGGGGACAGGGGCTCTCCTACGAGCAGTACTTC. Encoded protein: CSARRGQGLSYEQYF. V and J are TRBV20-1 and TRBJ2-7; 10 nucleotides agree with TRBD1. V dropped 3 bases and J dropped 0; count of bases not matched to a gene: 5. Germline loops: CDR1 DFQATT, CDR2 SNEGSKA (reference sequence). The CDR3 is 15 residues long.

The sample holds a few counts of this clonotype. This chain connects TRBV20-1 to TRBJ2-2; no definite D call. The CDR3 has 13 amino acids. The V gene's germline CDR1 is DFQATT and CDR2 SNEGSKA (reference sequence). Trimming stripped 3 bases from V and 5 bases from J, with 10 bases between. The CDR3, as DNA: TGCAGTGCTAGGCCTTACTATACCGGGGAGCTGTTTTTT. Encoded protein: CSARPYYTGELFF.

There are a few counts of this clonotype. This rearrangement joins TRBV7-9 to TRBJ2-3; D is possibly TRBD1 or TRBD2 (6 bases each). The ends were cut back, 4 bases at V and 6 bases at J, with 11 bases in the middle. From germline, CDR1 is SEHNR and CDR2 FQNEAQ (reference sequence). The CDR3 consists of 13 residues. In nucleotides, the CDR3 is TGTGCCAGCAGCTCCTTAGGGGGGGATACGCAGTATTTT. As protein: CASSSLGGDTQYF.

The V call is TRBV29-1, the J call TRBJ2-5; D is perhaps TRBD2 (7 bases). Germline V gives CDR1 SQVTM, CDR2 ANQGSEA. V was trimmed by 3 bases and J by 4 bases, leaving 27 bases between them. The CDR3 is 18 amino acids. The CDR3 DNA reads as TGCAGCGTTGATGGGTTGTGGGGGGGCCTGGATGACCGAGAGACCCAGTACTTC. Its translation is CSVDGLWGGLDDRETQYF.

This clonotype was detected only a few times. J is TRBJ2-7 and V is TRBV9; 9 nucleotides match TRBD1. Germline loops: CDR1 SGDLS, CDR2 YYNGEE. V gave up 0 bases and J gave up 2 bases; unmatched junction bases: 9. CDR3 length equals 17 residues. CDR3: CASSVEGLGQGPYEQYF. CDR3 sequence (DNA): TGTGCCAGCAGCGTAGAAGGGTTGGGACAGGGTCCCTACGAGCAGTACTTC. Full variable domain (remainder filled in from reference TRBV9 and TRBJ2-7): DSGVTQTPKHLITATGQRVTLRCSPRSGDLSVYWYQQSLDQGLQFLIQYYNGEERAKGNILERFSAQQFPDLHSELNLSSLELGDSALYFCASSVEGLGQGPYEQYFGPGTRLTVT.

The chain joins TRBV5-5 to TRBJ2-2; D is possibly TRBD2 (7 bases). Germline V CDR1 and CDR2: SGHKS, YYEKEE (reference sequence). There are 17 residues in the CDR3. V was trimmed by 1 base and J by 0 bases, leaving 13 bases between them. CDR3 in DNA: TGTGCCAGCAGCTTGAGGGGGGGACTCACGAACACCGGGGAGCTGTTTTTT. Translated: CASSLRGGLTNTGELFF.

This clonotype was picked up a small number of times. The chain recombines TRBV7-9 with TRBJ2-4; D gene ambiguous. Trimming pared 6 bases from V and 9 bases from J, leaving 18 bases between. CDR3 length: 14 residues. The germline V gene has CDR1 SEHNR and CDR2 FQNEAQ (reference sequence). This CDR3 is CASSISPLDAIQYF. The CDR3 DNA follows: TGTGCCAGCAGTATTAGTCCCTTGGACGCCATTCAGTACTTC.

This clonotype has just a few counts. The chain employs TRBV7-9 and TRBJ2-6; D not certain. The CDR3 sequence is 16 residues long. With 5 bases removed from V and 0 bases from J, the gap between germline ends came to 11 bases. CDR1 is SEHNR and CDR2 is FQNEAQ in the germline V gene (reference sequence). The chain's CDR3 is CASSRLSSSGANVLTF. The CDR3 DNA reads TGTGCCAGCAGCCGCCTCAGTTCCTCTGGGGCCAACGTCCTGACTTTC. The full variable domain, completed using reference TRBV7-9 and TRBJ2-6, is DTGVSQNPRHKITKRGQNVTFRCDPISEHNRLYWYRQTLGQGPEFLTYFQNEAQLEKSRLLSDRFSAERPKGSFSTLEIQRTEQGDSAMYLCASSRLSSSGANVLTFGAGSRLTVL.

The J gene is TRBJ1-2, the V gene TRBV6-1; D is unclear. Trimming left V 6 bases short and J 4 bases short, with 12 bases between. The CDR3 runs to 13 residues. Germline V lookup: CDR1 MNHNS, CDR2 SASEGT. In nucleotides, the CDR3 is TGTGCCAGCAGGTCACAGATAAGCTATGGCTACACCTTC. Amino acids: CASRSQISYGYTF.

The table lists this clonotype with a few counts. The chain joins TRBV28 to TRBJ2-2; 7 bases line up with TRBD1. With V trimmed by 6 bases and J by 0 bases, 7 bases remained unmatched. This CDR3 is built from 16 residues. Germline V gene lookup returns CDR1 MDHEN and CDR2 SYDVKM. CDR3 nucleotides: TGTGCCAGCAGCCTAACAGGGGCCGCGAACACCGGGGAGCTGTTTTTT. This sequence encodes CASSLTGAANTGELFF.

The table lists this clonotype with a few counts. The genes are TRBV12-3 or TRBV12-4 and TRBJ2-3; the match to TRBD2 covers 12 bases. The CDR3 is 17 amino acids. J gave up 2 bases and V 4 bases, and 7 bases lay outside the gene matches. The CDR3, as DNA: TGTGCCAGCAGTTACCCACTAGCGGGGGGATACACAGATACGCAGTATTTT. It translates to CASSYPLAGGYTDTQYF.

This clonotype has a handful of counts. The J gene is TRBJ2-1, the V gene TRBV3-1; D perhaps matches TRBD2 (5 bases). The V end lost 1 base, the J end lost 9 bases, and 19 bases lay between the germline ends. The V gene's germline CDR1 is LGHDT and CDR2 YNNKEL (reference sequence). The CDR3 spans 16 residues. DNA of the CDR3: TGTGCCAGCAGCCAAGGTTTCCCAGTGGAGGAAGCTGAGCAGTTCTTC. Residues: CASSQGFPVEEAEQFF.